This TCR beta chain appears in the sequencing data of a study of blood T cell repertoires in COVID-19. Study information: Collection of acute and convalescent COVID-19 samples took place in the United States, Italy and Spain. Sources were T cells, B-cell-depleted T cells, or PBMCs; the material itself was cDNA or gDNA.

Per germline, CDR1 SEHNR and CDR2 FQNEAQ (reference sequence). The V end was cut by 5 bases, the J end by 2 bases, with 18 bases between. The length of the CDR3 is 16 residues. Per the authors' pipeline: Amplification with reference gene primers provided the estimates of nucleated cell counts. Clones were sequenced by immunoSEQ multiplex PCR, and TCRdb holds only the in-frame ones, with some missing. V, J and clone size derive from that table, while D and trimming were established from the DNA sequence. The sample holds some 120,000 clones, about 77% seen once. The sequence was collected from a human donor in a cohort sampled during active COVID-19. The specimen was peripheral blood. The V and J genes are TRBV7-9 and TRBJ1-2; D unresolved. The CDR3 reads CASSRGVGLRNYGYTF. The DNA of the CDR3 is TGTGCCAGCAGCCGAGGTGTAGGACTGAGAAACTATGGCTACACCTTC.